A single sample is the source of the 12 T cell receptor beta chains below, sequenced in a study of shared clonotypes between healthy human individuals. Some clones are missing from TCRdb's copy, which holds only in-frame ones; the method was immunoSEQ multiplex PCR. The table includes about 1.5 million clones, approximately 98% detected once. Sequences were obtained from naive CD4+ T cells sorted from blood. Sample subset: CD45RA+ positively selected. Source of these receptors: a man aged 25-40 years in good health.

The V call is TRBV5-1, the J call TRBJ2-1, with D unclear. Trimming shortened V by 0 bases and J by 9 bases, and 7 bases separated the two germline ends. Per the germline V gene, CDR1 is SGHRS and CDR2 is YFSETQ. The CDR3 loop spans 12 amino acids. The CDR3 DNA is TGCGCCAGCAGCTTGGCGAGTGCTGAGCAGTTCTTC. Amino acid sequence: CASSLASAEQFF.

The genes are TRBV28 and TRBJ1-5; TRBD1 matches 9 bases. The germline V gene has CDR1 MDHEN and CDR2 SYDVKM. V dropped 3 bases and J dropped 4; count of bases not matched to a gene: 4. CDR3 length equals 15 residues. CDR3 amino acids: CASSFPDRGNQPQHF. The CDR3, as DNA: TGTGCCAGCAGTTTCCCGGACAGGGGTAATCAGCCCCAGCATTTT.

The V and J genes are TRBV29-1 and TRBJ2-1; D remains ambiguous. V was clipped by 3 bases and J by 0 bases, with 9 bases between them. The CDR3 covers 14 residues. Germline V gene data show CDR1 as SQVTM and CDR2 as ANQGSEA. The CDR3 is CSVDSIPSYNEQFF. CDR3 nucleotide sequence: TGCAGCGTTGATTCGATTCCCTCCTACAATGAGCAGTTCTTC.

The rearrangement uses TRBV4-3 and TRBJ2-7, with TRBD1 matching 8 bases. V shed 0 bases and J 1 base; nucleotides not matched to a gene: 20. CDR1 and CDR2 from the germline V gene are LGHNA and YSLEER. The CDR3 consists of 21 residues. This CDR3 reads CASSQEGLDSNRDRRSYEQYF. The CDR3 coding sequence is TGCGCCAGCAGCCAAGAAGGTCTAGACTCTAATAGGGACAGGAGATCCTACGAGCAGTACTTC.

This sequence joins TRBV19 and TRBJ1-5; a weak D match, TRBD1 (5 bases). CDR3 size: 18 residues. Looked up from germline, CDR1 is LNHDA and CDR2 is SQIVND (reference sequence). V shed 1 base and J shed 5 bases, with 21 bases lying between them. The CDR3: CASSIVSRDLKWDQPQHF. CDR3 DNA: TGTGCCAGTAGTATAGTTTCCAGGGACCTCAAGTGGGATCAGCCCCAGCATTTT.

V is TRBV18 and J is TRBJ2-7; possible D gene TRBD1, 5 bases. The CDR3 extends over 15 amino acids. The germline V gene encodes CDR1 KGHSH and CDR2 LQKENI. V lost 0 bases to trimming and J lost 3 bases, with 12 bases between them. The CDR3 nucleotides read TGTGCCAGCTCACCACCGTCAGGGTACGACTACGAGCAGTACTTC. This codes for CASSPPSGYDYEQYF.

This CDR3 is CASSVAGQGRVNEQFF. CDR3 sequence (DNA): TGTGCCAGCAGCGTAGCTGGACAGGGTAGGGTCAATGAGCAGTTCTTC. The chain links TRBV9 to TRBJ2-1; 8 positions agree with TRBD1. The CDR3 consists of 16 residues. V shed 0 bases and J 6 bases; nucleotides not matched to a gene: 8. Germline V gene lookup returns CDR1 SGDLS and CDR2 YYNGEE. Looking up the rest from reference TRBV9 and TRBJ2-1 gives the full variable domain: DSGVTQTPKHLITATGQRVTLRCSPRSGDLSVYWYQQSLDQGLQFLIQYYNGEERAKGNILERFSAQQFPDLHSELNLSSLELGDSALYFCASSVAGQGRVNEQFFGPGTRLTVL.

This chain connects TRBV29-1 to TRBJ2-7; tentative D call: TRBD1 (7 bases). V lost 3 bases and J lost 6, with 12 bases in between. Germline CDR1 reads SQVTM; CDR2 reads ANQGSEA. The CDR3 covers 12 residues. The chain's CDR3 is CSVESRGVEQYF. The CDR3 bases are TGCAGCGTTGAGAGCAGGGGGGTCGAGCAGTACTTC.

The V call is TRBV5-6, the J call TRBJ2-3, with D hard to call. The CDR3 contains 13 residues. V shed 0 bases and J shed 7 bases, with 9 bases lying between them. Germline CDR1 and CDR2: SGHDT and YYEEEE. The CDR3 region has the DNA TGTGCCAGCAGCTTGGGTCAGTATTATACGCAGTATTTT. Amino acid sequence: CASSLGQYYTQYF.

The chain links TRBV7-9 to TRBJ1-4, with D tentatively TRBD1 (6 bases). This CDR3 is 13 amino acids long. From germline, CDR1 is SEHNR and CDR2 FQNEAQ (reference sequence). V lost 3 bases, J lost 11 bases, and 13 bases lay in between. In DNA form, the CDR3 reads TGTGCCAGCAGCTTTCCCCCAGGGGTCAAACTGTTTTTT. It encodes CASSFPPGVKLFF.

The V gene is TRBV20-1, the J gene TRBJ2-3, with a weak D call TRBD2 (5 bases). Germline CDR1 and CDR2: DFQATT and SNEGSKA (reference sequence). The V gene lost 4 bases and the J gene lost 4 bases, with 6 bases spanning the gap. This CDR3 has 11 amino acids. As DNA, the CDR3 is TGCAGTGCTATGCGGGCAGATACGCAGTATTTT. Protein product: CSAMRADTQYF.

In nucleotides, the CDR3 is TGTGCCAGCAGCGCCCACCGGGACAGGGCCTACAATGAGCAGTTCTTC. As protein: CASSAHRDRAYNEQFF. The chain employs TRBV9 and TRBJ2-1, with 9 bases that match TRBD1. This CDR3 region has 16 residues. V shed 3 bases and J 2 bases; nucleotides not matched to a gene: 6. Germline-derived CDR1 and CDR2 are SGDLS and YYNGEE.